The 15 T cell receptor beta chains presented below share a single source sample, sequenced in a study of technical replicates of blood from several donors. Produced via immunoSEQ multiplex PCR; TCRdb's table is partial and in-frame only. Of tens of thousands of clones listed, roughly 94% are singletons. The specimen was T cells isolated from PBMCs. The source is a human donor in good health.

This chain joins TRBV7-9 and TRBJ2-2; no clear D. The V gene lost 0 bases and the J gene lost 4 bases, with 6 bases spanning the gap. The CDR3 loop spans 14 amino acids. Germline V lookup: CDR1 SEHNR, CDR2 FQNEAQ (reference sequence). The CDR3 sequence: CASSLAGSTGELFF. CDR3 sequence (DNA): TGTGCCAGCAGCTTAGCCGGGTCCACCGGGGAGCTGTTTTTT.

The CDR3 sequence: CASARRGLGQGGEQFF. Written as DNA, the CDR3 is TGTGCCAGCGCCCGGCGCGGGCTGGGACAAGGCGGTGAGCAGTTCTTC. The V and J genes are TRBV13 and TRBJ2-1; D may be TRBD1 (6 bases). This CDR3 comprises 16 residues. Germline V gene data show CDR1 as PRHDT and CDR2 as FYEKMQ (reference sequence). V lost 8 bases, J lost 9 bases, and 26 bases lay in between.

This clone has just one count. The chain is built from TRBV6-5 and TRBJ1-2; 7 bases are shared with TRBD1. There are 14 residues in the CDR3. The V gene end was trimmed by 2 bases and the J gene end by 6 bases; junction bases not matched to a gene: 6. Germline V gene lookup returns CDR1 MNHEY and CDR2 SVGAGI. In nucleotides, the CDR3 is TGTGCCAGCAGTTACCTGACAGGGTACGATGGCTACACCTTC. This encodes CASSYLTGYDGYTF.

Here the CDR3 reads CASSESSAIRGDGYTF. CDR3 DNA sequence: TGTGCCAGCAGCGAGAGCAGCGCGATCCGGGGAGATGGCTACACCTTC. The chain combines TRBV9 with TRBJ1-2; the D is unclear. The CDR3 extends over 16 amino acids. V lost 3 bases and J lost 6, with 21 bases in between. The V gene's germline CDR1 is SGDLS and CDR2 YYNGEE.

The chain uses TRBV6-5 and TRBJ2-3; the match to TRBD2 covers 9 bases. In germline, CDR1 is MNHEY, CDR2 SVGAGI. V was pared by 2 bases and J by 0 bases, with 3 bases of the junction left unmatched. The CDR3 is 16 residues long. The CDR3 loop reads CASSYGRGGSTDTQYF. CDR3 in DNA: TGTGCCAGCAGTTACGGGCGGGGGGGTAGCACAGATACGCAGTATTTT.

This chain connects TRBV7-9 to TRBJ2-7; D may be TRBD1 (6 bases). Looked up from germline, CDR1 is SEHNR and CDR2 is FQNEAQ (reference sequence). This CDR3 region has 15 residues. The V end was cut by 4 bases, the J end by 1 base, with 14 bases between. Written as DNA, the CDR3 is TGTGCCAGCAGCTACCGCAGTGGGACATCCTACGAGCAGTACTTC. It specifies CASSYRSGTSYEQYF.

CDR3 residues: CASGRYNQPQHF. The CDR3 DNA reads as TGTGCCAGCGGCAGGTACAATCAGCCCCAGCATTTT. The V gene is TRBV19, the J gene TRBJ1-5, with unresolved D. V gave up 9 bases and J gave up 3 bases, with 9 bases separating them. The CDR3 is 12 amino acids. CDR1 is LNHDA and CDR2 is SQIVND in the germline V gene (reference sequence).

This clone was seen a single time. The chain combines TRBV5-1 with TRBJ2-2; D gene ambiguous. In germline, CDR1 is SGHRS, CDR2 YFSETQ. V lost 4 bases, J lost 5 bases, and 9 bases lay in between. The CDR3 sequence is 13 residues long. DNA for the CDR3: TGCGCCAGCAGCCCCCTTTTGACCGGGGAGCTGTTTTTT. Translation: CASSPLLTGELFF.

This clone has a handful of counts. V and J are TRBV7-8 and TRBJ2-2; TRBD2 matches at 9 bases. The V gene's germline CDR1 is SGHVS and CDR2 FQNEAQ. This CDR3 is built from 14 residues. The J segment lost 3 bases and the V segment lost 8 bases, leaving 4 bases of the junction unmatched. CDR3 nucleotide sequence: TGTGCCAGCGGGGGACTAGCTCACACCGGGGAGCTGTTTTTT. Amino acids: CASGGLAHTGELFF. Full variable domain (remainder filled in from reference TRBV7-8 and TRBJ2-2): GAGVSQSPRYKVAKRGQDVALRCDPISGHVSLFWYQQALGQGPEFLTYFQNEAQLDKSGLPSDRFFAERPEGSVSTLKIQRTQQEDSAVYLCASGGLAHTGELFFGEGSRLTVL.

CDR3: CASSGRRESYEQYF. CDR3 DNA sequence: TGTGCCAGCAGTGGGAGAAGGGAGTCCTACGAGCAGTACTTC. The chain joins TRBV2 to TRBJ2-7; D might be TRBD2 (5 bases). The V end was cut by 4 bases, the J end by 1 base, with 11 bases between. The CDR3 length is 14 residues. Germline V gene lookup returns CDR1 SNHLY and CDR2 FYNNEI.

This clone was observed a single time. The rearrangement uses TRBV5-1 and TRBJ1-5; D is uncertain. The V end lost 0 bases, the J end lost 1 base, and 5 bases lay between the germline ends. The CDR3 has 14 residues. Germline-derived CDR1 and CDR2 are SGHRS and YFSETQ. CDR3 region: CASSLGLSNQPQHF. CDR3 sequence (DNA): TGCGCCAGCAGCTTGGGGCTGAGCAATCAGCCCCAGCATTTT.

The rearrangement links TRBV5-1 to TRBJ1-2, with D maybe TRBD1 (6 bases). Looked up from germline, CDR1 is SGHRS and CDR2 is YFSETQ. The CDR3 sequence is 15 residues long. Trimming took off 0 bases at V and 6 bases at J, with 15 bases between the two ends. The CDR3 loop is CASSLDSGTKDGYTF. The CDR3 DNA follows: TGCGCCAGCAGCTTGGATTCCGGGACAAAGGATGGCTACACCTTC.

This rearrangement joins TRBV9 to TRBJ2-3; D is unresolved. Germline CDR1 reads SGDLS; CDR2 reads YYNGEE. V was shortened by 0 bases and J by 4 bases, with 6 bases between the two germline ends. The CDR3 is 13 amino acids. Here the CDR3 reads CASSVGLADTQYF. In DNA form, the CDR3 reads TGTGCCAGCAGCGTAGGGTTAGCAGATACGCAGTATTTT.

The chain is built from TRBV7-9 and TRBJ2-3; possibly TRBD2 for D (5 bases). The V gene lost 0 bases and the J gene lost 2 bases, with 6 bases spanning the gap. CDR1 and CDR2 from the germline V gene are SEHNR and FQNEAQ (reference sequence). The CDR3 consists of 14 residues. CDR3 coding DNA: TGTGCCAGCAGCTTAGCAGCGGACACAGATACGCAGTATTTT. This codes for CASSLAADTDTQYF.

The chain is built from TRBV5-1 and TRBJ1-1, with no clear D. CDR1 and CDR2 from the germline V gene are SGHRS and YFSETQ. The CDR3 has 14 amino acids. The V end was cut by 0 bases, the J end by 4 bases, with 10 bases between. The CDR3 nucleotides are TGCGCCAGCAGCTTGGAGTGGGGAGGCACTGAAGCTTTCTTT. It is translated as CASSLEWGGTEAFF.